This record looks at one T cell receptor beta chain sequence and its context. The data derive from a study of blood T cell repertoires in COVID-19. As for the study in general: Material from acute and convalescent COVID-19 was sourced from the United States, Italy and Spain. From T cells, B-cell-depleted T cells, or PBMCs came the material, which was cDNA or gDNA.

Data came from immunoSEQ multiplex PCR; TCRdb stores just in-frame clones and leaves some out. The sample holds roughly 89,000 clones, 80% seen once. The sample was peripheral blood. This receptor was obtained from a woman in her seventies with acute or convalescent COVID-19.

CDR3 sequence (DNA): TGTGCCACCAGCAGAGAGGGACAGAGACAAGAGACCCAGTACTTC. Translation: CATSREGQRQETQYF. The rearrangement links TRBV15 to TRBJ2-5, with 7 bases lining up with TRBD1. The J segment lost 2 bases and the V segment lost 0 bases, leaving 3 bases of the junction unmatched. Germline CDR1 LNHNV, CDR2 YYDKDF (reference sequence). The CDR3 runs to 15 residues.